The 8 T cell receptor beta chains below all came from one sample that was sequenced in a study of identical twins. MiXCR was run by TCRdb on the 5' RACE reads, yielding one entry per CDR3 protein. The data hold 140,000 to 150,000 distinct CDR3 sequences, with under 4.5% observed a single time. The sample taken for sequencing was memory T cells sorted from blood. The receptors come from a man aged 18 to 35 in good health.

This clonotype was observed many times. The V call is TRBV4-3, the J call TRBJ2-3, with D possibly called TRBD1 or TRBD2 (5 bases each). The CDR3 consists of 15 residues. V was cut by 0 bases and J by 7 bases, with 14 bases left in between. The germline gives CDR1 LGHNA, CDR2 YSLEER. CDR3 in amino acids: CASSQERGSRNTQYF. CDR3 in DNA: TGCGCCAGCAGCCAAGAGAGGGGTAGCAGGAATACGCAGTATTTT.

A word on this clonotype: A clone one base away is much larger, so this may be a read error. This chain connects TRBV7-8 to TRBJ2-1; D is undetermined. CDR1 and CDR2 (germline): SGHVS, FQNEAQ. The CDR3 consists of 12 residues. In DNA, the CDR3 is TGTGCCAGCAGTGAATCACGAACCCCCCCGTACTTC. This codes for CASSESRTPPYF.

This clonotype was observed at least ten times. The chain links TRBV29-1 to TRBJ1-2; unclear D gene. The CDR3 extends over 16 amino acids. Germline V CDR1 and CDR2: SQVTM, ANQGSEA. Trimming removed 4 bases from V and 2 bases from J, with 20 bases in between. The CDR3 is CSVVPQDTFANYGYTF. CDR3 sequence (DNA): TGCAGCGTTGTGCCGCAAGACACATTTGCCAACTATGGCTACACCTTC. Using reference TRBV29-1 and TRBJ1-2 for the parts outside the CDR3, the full variable domain is SAVISQKPSRDICQRGTSLTIQCQVDSQVTMMFWYRQQPGQSLTLIATANQGSEATYESGFVIDKFPISRPNLTFSTLTVSNMSPEDSSIYLCSVVPQDTFANYGYTFGSGTRLTVV.

This clonotype was counted many times. For the CDR3, the DNA is TGTGCCAGCACCGGAAGGCGATCCTACGAGCAGTACTTC. This codes for CASTGRRSYEQYF. The chain recombines TRBV2 with TRBJ2-7; D is unclear. Germline V gives CDR1 SNHLY, CDR2 FYNNEI. Trimming cost V 7 bases and J 1 base, with 11 bases left between them. CDR3 length equals 13 residues.

This clonotype was observed a few times. The V call is TRBV7-9, the J call TRBJ1-1; D might be TRBD1 (5 bases). The germline gives CDR1 SEHNR, CDR2 FQNEAQ (reference sequence). V gave up 7 bases and J gave up 6 bases, with 18 bases separating them. The CDR3 is 14 residues long. CDR3 sequence (DNA): TGTGCCAGCACCGACCTAGACAGCCTCTCTGAAGCTTTCTTT. Protein: CASTDLDSLSEAFF.

Many counts were recorded for this clonotype. The rearrangement links TRBV19 to TRBJ2-5; D remains unclear. V shed 5 bases and J shed 5 bases, with 6 bases lying between them. Germline V lookup: CDR1 LNHDA, CDR2 SQIVND (reference sequence). CDR3 length: 11 residues. The CDR3 nucleotides read TGTGCCAGTAGTGGCCGTGAGACCCAGTACTTC. Translated: CASSGRETQYF.

The sample holds a few counts of this clonotype. This sequence joins TRBV12-3 or TRBV12-4 and TRBJ2-1, with D perhaps matching TRBD1 or TRBD2 (6 bases each). With 5 bases removed from V and 9 bases from J, the gap between germline ends came to 20 bases. CDR3 size: 15 residues. The CDR3 sequence: CASSLSGPSGAEQFF. The CDR3 region has the DNA TGTGCCAGCAGTCTATCGGGCCCCTCGGGGGCTGAGCAGTTCTTC.

This clonotype appeared many times. The V call is TRBV7-2, the J call TRBJ2-6; D not resolved. CDR3 length equals 15 residues. V was trimmed by 2 bases and J by 2 bases, leaving 7 bases between them. The germline V gene has CDR1 SGHTA and CDR2 FQGNSA. The CDR3 protein is CASSLSGAGANVLTF. The CDR3 nucleotides are TGTGCCAGCAGCTTATCAGGAGCTGGGGCCAACGTCCTGACTTTC.